These 29 T cell receptor beta chains were sequenced from one sample in a study of blood T cell repertoires in COVID-19. Data came from immunoSEQ multiplex PCR; TCRdb stores just in-frame clones and leaves some out. The sample records approximately 270,000 clones, around 85% being singletons. The sequenced sample consisted of peripheral blood. The source of these receptors is a human donor with COVID-19, enrolled during active disease. The donor label of this sample is uncertain.

The genes are TRBV29-1 and TRBJ1-2; 8 nucleotides align to TRBD1. This CDR3 comprises 11 residues. Germline V gene sequence: CDR1 SQVTM, CDR2 ANQGSEA. V dropped 4 bases and J dropped 7; count of bases not matched to a gene: 2. CDR3 residues: CSVGDRGGYTF. CDR3 nucleotides: TGCAGCGTTGGAGACAGGGGTGGCTACACCTTC.

The chain is built from TRBV5-1 and TRBJ1-1; a possible D gene is TRBD1 (5 bases). The ends were cut back, 4 bases at V and 0 bases at J, with 13 bases in the middle. CDR3 length: 15 amino acids. Germline assignment: CDR1 SGHRS and CDR2 YFSETQ. The CDR3 nucleotides are TGCGCCAGCAGCCCCCTGGGGGGAATGAACACTGAAGCTTTCTTT. It specifies CASSPLGGMNTEAFF. The full variable domain, in which reference TRBV5-1 and TRBJ1-1 provide the parts outside the CDR3, is KAGVTQTPRYLIKTRGQQVTLSCSPISGHRSVSWYQQTPGQGLQFLFEYFSETQRNKGNFPGRFSGRQFSNSRSEMNVSTLELGDSALYLCASSPLGGMNTEAFFGQGTRLTVV.

The gene calls are TRBV10-3 and TRBJ1-6, with 9 nucleotides matching TRBD1. Trimming removed 3 bases from V and 7 bases from J; junction bases left unmatched: 7. Germline V lookup: CDR1 ENHRY, CDR2 SYGVKD. This CDR3 is 16 amino acids long. The CDR3 DNA reads as TGTGCCATCAGTGACCCTGGACAGGGGATGAATTCACCCCTCCACTTT. This sequence encodes CAISDPGQGMNSPLHF.

The chain has TRBV7-6 and TRBJ2-5, with TRBD1 as a possible D gene (5 bases). This CDR3 has 15 residues. The germline V gene encodes CDR1 SGHVS and CDR2 FNYEAQ. The germline V and J ends were trimmed by 5 bases and 5 bases, with 18 bases remaining between them. This chain's CDR3 is CASSPSPQGIETQYF. The DNA of the CDR3 is TGTGCCAGCAGCCCCAGCCCTCAGGGTATCGAGACCCAGTACTTC. The variable domain in full, completed from reference TRBV7-6 and TRBJ2-5, reads GAGVSQSPRYKVTKRGQDVALRCDPISGHVSLYWYRQALGQGPEFLTYFNYEAQQDKSGLPNDRFSAERPEGSISTLTIQRTEQRDSAMYRCASSPSPQGIETQYFGPGTRLLVL.

The chain links TRBV10-3 to TRBJ1-4, with 7 nucleotides matching TRBD1. With 2 bases clipped from V and 0 bases from J, the junction kept 0 bases outside the gene matches. CDR3 length: 15 residues. Germline assignment: CDR1 ENHRY and CDR2 SYGVKD. The CDR3 nucleotides are TGTGCCATCAGTGAGGACAGGGCAACTAATGAAAAACTGTTTTTT. This codes for CAISEDRATNEKLFF.

The chain uses TRBV6-1 and TRBJ2-3; 8 bases are shared with TRBD2. The CDR3 extends over 15 amino acids. Germline loops: CDR1 MNHNS, CDR2 SASEGT. The V gene end was trimmed by 2 bases and the J gene end by 5 bases; junction bases not matched to a gene: 6. CDR3 DNA sequence: TGTGCCAGCAGTGAATCTACGGGAGGGGTAGATACGCAGTATTTT. Its translation: CASSESTGGVDTQYF.

The chain links TRBV11-2 to TRBJ2-2; weak D call: TRBD1 (6 bases). This CDR3 region has 16 residues. Germline loops: CDR1 SGHAT, CDR2 FQNNGV. V was pared by 5 bases and J by 5 bases, with 18 bases between. CDR3 protein: CASSPRSWTATGELFF. The CDR3 DNA reads as TGTGCCAGCAGCCCCAGAAGTTGGACAGCGACCGGGGAGCTGTTTTTT.

The chain has TRBV5-1 and TRBJ1-5; possible D gene TRBD1, 5 bases. CDR3 length equals 13 residues. Looked up from germline, CDR1 is SGHRS and CDR2 is YFSETQ. Trimming removed 1 base from V and 7 bases from J, with 9 bases in between. CDR3 residues: CASSLTGDQPQHF. The DNA for the CDR3 is TGCGCCAGCAGCTTGACGGGGGACCAGCCCCAGCATTTT.

The V call is TRBV5-4, the J call TRBJ1-1; D unclear. This CDR3 comprises 15 residues. Trimming took 1 base from V and 1 from J, leaving 11 bases between them. In germline, CDR1 is SGHNT, CDR2 YYREEE (reference sequence). For the CDR3, the DNA is TGTGCCAGCAGCTTGTTGCAAGGAGCGAACACTGAAGCTTTCTTT. Its protein is CASSLLQGANTEAFF.

The V call is TRBV5-6, the J call TRBJ1-1, with TRBD1 matching over 7 bases. This CDR3 comprises 15 residues. V gave up 2 bases and J gave up 5 bases; unmatched junction bases: 9. CDR1 and CDR2 from the germline V gene are SGHDT and YYEEEE. In nucleotides, the CDR3 is TGTGCCAGCAGCTTCCTGACAGGGTCGAGGACTGAAGCTTTCTTT. Translated, it gives CASSFLTGSRTEAFF. The variable domain in full, with the rest retrieved from reference TRBV5-6 and TRBJ1-1, is DAGVTQSPTHLIKTRGQQVTLRCSPKSGHDTVSWYQQALGQGPQFIFQYYEEEERQRGNFPDRFSGHQFPNYSSELNVNALLLGDSALYLCASSFLTGSRTEAFFGQGTRLTVV.

This sequence joins TRBV19 and TRBJ2-1, with a possible D match to TRBD2 (6 bases). Germline V gene sequence: CDR1 LNHDA, CDR2 SQIVND (reference sequence). V was pared by 3 bases and J by 4 bases, with 13 bases between. This CDR3 has 15 residues. The CDR3 sequence is CASSIRREWYNEQFF. The CDR3 DNA reads as TGTGCCAGTAGTATCCGTCGGGAGTGGTACAATGAGCAGTTCTTC.

The chain employs TRBV4-2 and TRBJ2-5; 8 bases match TRBD2. V trimming: 4 bases; J trimming: 1 base; junction bases outside the gene matches: 5. This CDR3 spans 15 amino acids. Per the germline V gene, CDR1 is LGHNA and CDR2 is YNFKEQ. This CDR3 is CASSPLLAGQETQYF. The CDR3 DNA is TGTGCCAGCAGCCCCCTTCTAGCGGGCCAAGAGACCCAGTACTTC.

This clone came up a few times. The V gene is TRBV28, the J gene TRBJ2-3; D not certain. The ends were cut back, 5 bases at V and 2 bases at J, with 11 bases in the middle. This CDR3 has 14 amino acids. Germline V CDR1 and CDR2: MDHEN, SYDVKM. CDR3 nucleotide sequence: TGTGCCAGCAGTCTCTCCCCGTCCACAGATACGCAGTATTTT. Its translation: CASSLSPSTDTQYF.

The V gene is TRBV13, the J gene TRBJ2-7, with 9 bases that match TRBD2. V gave up 4 bases and J gave up 0 bases; unmatched junction bases: 4. Per the germline V gene, CDR1 is PRHDT and CDR2 is FYEKMQ (reference sequence). CDR3 size: 15 residues. CDR3 sequence (DNA): TGTGCCAGCAGCTGGAGACTAGCGGCCTCCTACGAGCAGTACTTC. It encodes CASSWRLAASYEQYF.

This chain connects TRBV6-1 to TRBJ1-4, with TRBD1 as a possible D gene (5 bases). This CDR3 has 14 amino acids. The germline V and J ends were trimmed by 2 bases and 7 bases, with 11 bases remaining between them. The V gene's germline CDR1 is MNHNS and CDR2 SASEGT. CDR3 in DNA: TGTGCCAGCAGTGAACTGGGGCTAAGTGAAAAACTGTTTTTT. Protein sequence: CASSELGLSEKLFF.

V is TRBV5-6 and J is TRBJ1-5; 7 bases align to TRBD1. The CDR3 runs 14 residues. In germline, CDR1 is SGHDT, CDR2 YYEEEE. The junction had 4 bases not matched to a gene; V was cut back by 1 base and J by 6 bases. The CDR3 DNA reads as TGTGCCAGCAGCTTGCAGGGGGTGACTCAGCCCCAGCATTTT. This translates into CASSLQGVTQPQHF.

The V and J genes are TRBV28 and TRBJ1-4; a weak D match, TRBD1 (6 bases). V was pared by 8 bases and J by 5 bases, with 12 bases between. This CDR3 has 13 amino acids. Germline V gene lookup returns CDR1 MDHEN and CDR2 SYDVKM. The CDR3 DNA reads TGTGCCAGCTCGACAGGAGAGAATGAAAAACTGTTTTTT. Protein sequence: CASSTGENEKLFF.

The rearrangement joins TRBV6-5 to TRBJ2-5; 10 bases fit TRBD2. Trimming cost V 6 bases and J 5 bases; bases outside gene matches: 9. Germline V gene lookup returns CDR1 MNHEY and CDR2 SVGAGI. This CDR3 is built from 15 residues. CDR3 sequence (DNA): TGTGCCAGCAGCCGTGGAGCGGGAGGGGTGGAGACCCAGTACTTC. Protein product: CASSRGAGGVETQYF.

The rearrangement uses TRBV6-5 and TRBJ1-2, with D possibly matching TRBD1 (6 bases). The CDR3 spans 15 residues. The V end was cut by 0 bases, the J end by 2 bases, with 10 bases between. From germline, CDR1 is MNHEY and CDR2 SVGAGI. The CDR3 nucleotides read TGTGCCAGCAGTTACTCCACAGGGACCAACTATGGCTACACCTTC. Translating gives CASSYSTGTNYGYTF.

This clone has more than one count but fewer than ten. The V call is TRBV7-8, the J call TRBJ1-2, with 8 bases matching TRBD1. The CDR3 has 15 amino acids. Germline V gene data show CDR1 as SGHVS and CDR2 as FQNEAQ. J was trimmed by 4 bases and V by 4 bases; bases with no gene match: 8. This CDR3 is CASSSLTRGPYGYTF. The CDR3 DNA is TGTGCCAGCAGCTCGTTAACCAGGGGGCCCTATGGCTACACCTTC.

The CDR3 sequence: CASSPGTSGSRNQETQYF. For the CDR3, the DNA is TGTGCCAGCAGCCCCGGGACTAGCGGGAGTCGCAACCAAGAGACCCAGTACTTC. The rearrangement joins TRBV7-3 to TRBJ2-5; TRBD2 matches 14 bases. The CDR3 is made up of 18 amino acids. V lost 5 bases, J lost 0 bases, and 8 bases stayed unmatched. Germline-derived CDR1 and CDR2 are SGHTA and FQGTGA.

This chain joins TRBV11-2 and TRBJ1-1; weak D call: TRBD1 (6 bases). Germline-derived CDR1 and CDR2 are SGHAT and FQNNGV. V was pared by 1 base and J by 8 bases, with 17 bases between. The CDR3 extends over 15 amino acids. The CDR3 coding sequence is TGTGCCAGCAGCTTAGGGGCCCCGGACAGCCAAGAAGCTTTCTTT. Its protein product is CASSLGAPDSQEAFF.

J is TRBJ2-2 and V is TRBV20-1; D uncertain. The germline CDR1 and CDR2 sequences are DFQATT and SNEGSKA (reference sequence). The CDR3 is 13 amino acids. V was shortened by 5 bases and J by 0 bases, with 7 bases between the two germline ends. CDR3 DNA sequence: TGCAGTGCTGGTGTCTCGAACACCGGGGAGCTGTTTTTT. This translates into CSAGVSNTGELFF.

The chain joins TRBV28 to TRBJ2-1; D is unclear. CDR1 and CDR2 (germline): MDHEN, SYDVKM. This CDR3 spans 11 amino acids. Trimming left V 7 bases short and J 7 bases short, with 8 bases between. This chain's CDR3 is CASTLRNEQFF. CDR3 coding DNA: TGTGCCAGCACCTTACGGAATGAGCAGTTCTTC.

V gene TRBV7-9 combines with J gene TRBJ2-2, with 8 positions matching TRBD1. CDR3 size: 13 residues. From germline, CDR1 is SEHNR and CDR2 FQNEAQ (reference sequence). V was pared by 4 bases and J by 7 bases, with 2 bases of the junction left unmatched. The CDR3 coding sequence is TGTGCCAGCAGCTGGGGACAGGTCGGGGAGCTGTTTTTT. Its protein product is CASSWGQVGELFF.

The chain couples TRBV18 to TRBJ1-2; D might be TRBD1 (6 bases). V was trimmed by 3 bases and J by 5 bases, leaving 19 bases between them. The CDR3 is 16 residues long. Germline CDR1 reads KGHSH; CDR2 reads LQKENI. The CDR3 region is CASSPATGNPLYGYTF. CDR3 coding DNA: TGTGCCAGCTCACCTGCCACAGGGAATCCTCTTTATGGCTACACCTTC.

The rearrangement joins TRBV28 to TRBJ2-7; D remains ambiguous. Trimming removed 1 base from V and 9 bases from J, with 13 bases in between. This CDR3 is built from 13 residues. The germline V gene has CDR1 MDHEN and CDR2 SYDVKM. This CDR3 reads CASSLSSRLVQYF. CDR3 DNA: TGTGCCAGCAGTTTATCGTCGCGTTTGGTGCAGTACTTC.

V gene TRBV18 combines with J gene TRBJ1-6; D is possibly TRBD1 (6 bases). Germline assignment: CDR1 KGHSH and CDR2 LQKENI. V lost 6 bases and J 5 bases, leaving 23 bases between the germline ends. The CDR3 is 18 amino acids. The CDR3 nucleotides read TGTGCCAGCTCGCAACAGGGTCCGTCACCTGTCGATAATTCACCCCTCCACTTT. Amino acids: CASSQQGPSPVDNSPLHF.

This sequence joins TRBV5-1 and TRBJ2-7, with a weak D call TRBD1 (6 bases). The CDR3 sequence is 13 residues long. Trimming shortened V by 4 bases and J by 5 bases, and 13 bases separated the two germline ends. CDR1 is SGHRS and CDR2 is YFSETQ in the germline V gene. The CDR3 region has the DNA TGCGCCAGCAGCGGCCTCACAGGGCACGAGCAGTACTTC. It is translated as CASSGLTGHEQYF.